This is a list of T cell receptor beta chains from one sample in a study of vaccination and CD4 T cells after COVID-19. TCRdb reprocessed the PCR reads with MiXCR, giving one entry per CDR3 protein. The sample gives approximately 17,000 distinct CDR3 sequences, roughly 43% of which show up once; just over 6.5% is in the top ten. These TCRs' antigens remain unknown. The starting material was CD4+ T cells from blood, cultured in vitro, obtained after SARS-CoV-2 vaccination. These receptors came from a human donor who had recovered from COVID-19. The CDR3 runs from the conserved cysteine through the conserved F or W. The D gene is left open where the match is weak. Not every row has a clone size; where given, it reads once, few, many or a size class.

v_gene: TRBV19
d_gene: NA
j_gene: TRBJ2-3
abundance: NA
CDR3aa: CASSIGGHSTDTQYF
CDR3nt: TGTGCCAGTAGTATAGGGGGACATAGCACAGATACGCAGTATTTT

v_gene: TRBV7-7
d_gene: TRBD1
j_gene: TRBJ2-7
abundance: NA
CDR3aa: CASSSDRGDEQYF
CDR3nt: TGTGCTAGCAGCTCCGACAGGGGAGACGAGCAGTACTTC

v_gene: TRBV28
d_gene: TRBD2
j_gene: TRBJ2-1
abundance: NA
CDR3aa: CASSPTSGGVYEQFF
CDR3nt: TGTGCCAGCAGCCCGACTAGCGGGGGTGTCTATGAGCAGTTCTTC

v_gene: TRBV28
d_gene: TRBD1
j_gene: TRBJ2-7
abundance: NA
CDR3aa: CASSWDRGAYEQYF
CDR3nt: TGTGCCAGCAGTTGGGACAGGGGGGCCTACGAGCAGTACTTC

v_gene: TRBV6-1
d_gene: NA
j_gene: TRBJ2-7
abundance: NA
CDR3aa: CASEFLTGVTYEQYF
CDR3nt: TGTGCCAGCGAATTTCTGACAGGCGTAACCTACGAGCAGTACTTC

v_gene: TRBV12-3/TRBV12-4
d_gene: TRBD1
j_gene: TRBJ1-5
abundance: NA
CDR3aa: CASSLYVLGQESIRRNQPQHF
CDR3nt: TGTGCCAGCAGTTTATACGTGTTGGGACAGGAATCAATACGACGCAATCAGCCCCAGCATTTT

v_gene: TRBV12-3/TRBV12-4
d_gene: TRBD1
j_gene: TRBJ1-6
abundance: NA
CDR3aa: CASSLGQNSPLHF
CDR3nt: TGTGCCAGCAGCTTGGGACAGAATTCACCCCTCCACTTT

v_gene: TRBV7-2
d_gene: NA
j_gene: TRBJ2-5
abundance: NA
CDR3aa: CASSLGGGVETQYF
CDR3nt: TGTGCCAGCAGCTTGGGGGGGGGCGTAGAGACCCAGTACTTC

v_gene: TRBV7-8
d_gene: NA
j_gene: TRBJ1-2
abundance: NA
CDR3aa: CASSFHPRRNYGYTF
CDR3nt: TGTGCCAGCAGCTTCCACCCCAGAAGAAACTATGGCTACACCTTC

v_gene: TRBV5-1
d_gene: NA
j_gene: TRBJ2-7
abundance: NA
CDR3aa: CASSEGLYEQYF
CDR3nt: TGCGCCAGCAGCGAGGGGTTATACGAGCAGTACTTC

v_gene: TRBV19
d_gene: TRBD2
j_gene: TRBJ2-3
abundance: NA
CDR3aa: CASSRGGSTDTQYF
CDR3nt: TGTGCCAGTAGTCGGGGGGGAAGCACAGATACGCAGTATTTT

v_gene: TRBV20-1
d_gene: NA
j_gene: TRBJ2-3
abundance: few
CDR3aa: CSASPWRVPDTQYF
CDR3nt: TGCAGTGCTAGTCCGTGGCGGGTGCCTGATACGCAGTATTTT

v_gene: TRBV20-1
d_gene: TRBD2
j_gene: TRBJ2-7
abundance: few
CDR3aa: CSADLSTSGATYEQYF
CDR3nt: TGCAGTGCAGACCTATCGACTAGCGGGGCCACCTACGAGCAGTACTTC

v_gene: TRBV2
d_gene: TRBD1
j_gene: TRBJ2-7
abundance: few
CDR3aa: CASSARQGPYEQYF
CDR3nt: TGTGCCAGCAGTGCCCGACAGGGACCCTACGAGCAGTACTTC

v_gene: TRBV28
d_gene: TRBD2
j_gene: TRBJ2-3
abundance: few
CDR3aa: CASSPLRGRGSSTDTQYF
CDR3nt: TGTGCCAGCAGTCCCTTACGTGGGCGGGGGTCTAGCACAGATACGCAGTATTTT

v_gene: TRBV20-1
d_gene: NA
j_gene: TRBJ1-4
abundance: NA
CDR3aa: CSASGTSNEKLFF
CDR3nt: TGCAGTGCCTCCGGGACATCCAATGAAAAACTGTTTTTT

v_gene: TRBV24-1
d_gene: TRBD2
j_gene: TRBJ2-3
abundance: few
CDR3aa: CATSDSGLAGESDTQYF
CDR3nt: TGTGCCACCAGTGACTCTGGACTAGCGGGAGAATCAGATACGCAGTATTTT